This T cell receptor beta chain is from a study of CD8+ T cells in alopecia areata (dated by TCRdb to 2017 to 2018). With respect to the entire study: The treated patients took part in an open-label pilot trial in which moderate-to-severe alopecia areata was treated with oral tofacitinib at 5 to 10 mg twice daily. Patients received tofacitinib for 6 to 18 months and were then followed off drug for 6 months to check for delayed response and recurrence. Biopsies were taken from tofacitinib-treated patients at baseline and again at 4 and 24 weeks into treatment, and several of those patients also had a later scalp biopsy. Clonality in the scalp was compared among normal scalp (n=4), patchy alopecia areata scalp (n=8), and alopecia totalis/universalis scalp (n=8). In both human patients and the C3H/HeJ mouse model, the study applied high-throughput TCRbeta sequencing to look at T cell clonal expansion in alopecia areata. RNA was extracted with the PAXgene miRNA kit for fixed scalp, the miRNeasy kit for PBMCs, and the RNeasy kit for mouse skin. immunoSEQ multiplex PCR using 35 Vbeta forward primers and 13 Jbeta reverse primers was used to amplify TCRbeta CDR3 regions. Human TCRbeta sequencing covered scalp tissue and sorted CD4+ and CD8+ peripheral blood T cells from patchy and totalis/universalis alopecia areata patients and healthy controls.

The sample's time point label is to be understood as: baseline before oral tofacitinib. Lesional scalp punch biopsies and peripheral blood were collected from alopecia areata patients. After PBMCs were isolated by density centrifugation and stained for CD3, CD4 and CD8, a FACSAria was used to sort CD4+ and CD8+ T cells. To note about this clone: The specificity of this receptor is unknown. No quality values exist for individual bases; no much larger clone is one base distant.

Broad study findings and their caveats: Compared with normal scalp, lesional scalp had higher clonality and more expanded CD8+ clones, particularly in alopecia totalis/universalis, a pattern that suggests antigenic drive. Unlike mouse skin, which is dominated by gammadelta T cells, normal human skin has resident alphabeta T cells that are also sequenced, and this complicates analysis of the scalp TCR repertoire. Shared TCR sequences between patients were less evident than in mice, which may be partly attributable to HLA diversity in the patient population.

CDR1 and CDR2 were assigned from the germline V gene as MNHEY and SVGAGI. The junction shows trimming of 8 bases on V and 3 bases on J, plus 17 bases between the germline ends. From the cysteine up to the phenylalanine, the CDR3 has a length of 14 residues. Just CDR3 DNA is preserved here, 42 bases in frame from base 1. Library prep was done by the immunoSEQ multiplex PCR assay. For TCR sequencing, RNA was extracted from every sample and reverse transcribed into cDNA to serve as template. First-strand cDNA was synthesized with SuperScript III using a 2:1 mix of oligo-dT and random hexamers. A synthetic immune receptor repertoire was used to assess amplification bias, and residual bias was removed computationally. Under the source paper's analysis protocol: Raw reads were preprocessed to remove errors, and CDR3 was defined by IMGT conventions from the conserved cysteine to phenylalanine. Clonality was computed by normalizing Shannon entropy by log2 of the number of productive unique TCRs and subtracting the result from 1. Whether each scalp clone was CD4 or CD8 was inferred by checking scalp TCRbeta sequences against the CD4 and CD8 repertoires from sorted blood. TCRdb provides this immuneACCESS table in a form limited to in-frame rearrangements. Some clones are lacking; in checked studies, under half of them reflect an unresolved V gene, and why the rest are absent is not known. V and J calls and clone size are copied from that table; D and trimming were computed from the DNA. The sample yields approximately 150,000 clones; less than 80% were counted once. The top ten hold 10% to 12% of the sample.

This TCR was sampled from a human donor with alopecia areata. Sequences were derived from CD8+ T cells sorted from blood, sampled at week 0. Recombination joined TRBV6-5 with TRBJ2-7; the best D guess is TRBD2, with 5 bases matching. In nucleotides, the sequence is TGTGCCAGCTCCCCGACTGCTAGCCGCTACGAGCAGTACTTC. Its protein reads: CASSPTASRYEQYF.